The present T cell receptor beta chain was sequenced within a study of identifying expanded T cells in peripheral blood. Study conclusions and caveats: Over approximately two and four weeks, about 15 and 19 clones changed, versus around 1.2 between replicates. Clone count variance between approximately two-week samples rose with total template count.

Germline V gene data show CDR1 as DFQATT and CDR2 as SNEGSKA (reference sequence). Trimming removed 5 bases from V and 14 bases from J, with 16 bases in between. This CDR3 contains 11 residues. During the collection period, no donor immune events like infections were recorded. With respect to this clone: Its antigen is not identified.

Generated by immunoSEQ multiplex PCR, the TCRdb table keeps only in-frame clones and is missing some. The sample records about 81,000 clones, 80% to 85% being singletons. The sequenced sample consisted of blood. The TCR comes from a person between 18 and 75 years old in good health. V and J are TRBV20-1 and TRBJ2-4; weak D call: TRBD2 (6 bases). CDR3 sequence (DNA): TGCAGTGCTCAATCGCCGGGACTGGAGTACTTC. Its protein product is CSAQSPGLEYF.